This T cell receptor beta chain comes out of a study of blood T cell repertoires in COVID-19. Study in general: Samples taken during acute and convalescent COVID-19 were collected in the United States, Italy and Spain. PBMCs, B-cell-depleted T cells, or T cells were the source of the cDNA or gDNA that made up the material.

Study members were between roughly 18 and 100 years old and lived in 20 to 25 US regions. Sequenced by immunoSEQ multiplex PCR; TCRdb stores in-frame clones only, minus some. The sample consists of around 470,000 clones, around 91% of them appearing once. This receptor was taken from a man aged 18 to 30 who had recovered from COVID-19. The source material was PBMCs or T cells enriched from blood (not recorded which).

CDR3 residues: CASRDRGGTYEQYF. The CDR3 coding sequence is TGTGCCAGCCGCGATCGGGGCGGGACCTACGAGCAGTACTTC. V and J are TRBV6-5 and TRBJ2-7, with D possibly TRBD2 on 6 matching bases. The V end was cut by 8 bases, the J end by 2 bases, with 16 bases between. The germline V gene has CDR1 MNHEY and CDR2 SVGAGI. This CDR3 spans 14 amino acids.